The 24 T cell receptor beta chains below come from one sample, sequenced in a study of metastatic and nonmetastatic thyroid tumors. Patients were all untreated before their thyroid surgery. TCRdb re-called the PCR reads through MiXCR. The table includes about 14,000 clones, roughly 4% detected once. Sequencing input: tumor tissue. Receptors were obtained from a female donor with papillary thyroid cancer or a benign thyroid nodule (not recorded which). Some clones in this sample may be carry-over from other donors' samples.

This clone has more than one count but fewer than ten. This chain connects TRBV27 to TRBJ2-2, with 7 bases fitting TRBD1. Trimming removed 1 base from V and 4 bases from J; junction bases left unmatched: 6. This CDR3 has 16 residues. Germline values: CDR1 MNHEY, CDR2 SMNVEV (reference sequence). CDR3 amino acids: CASSLFRGQGTGELFF. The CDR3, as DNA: TGTGCCAGCAGTTTATTTAGGGGGCAAGGCACCGGGGAGCTGTTTTTT.

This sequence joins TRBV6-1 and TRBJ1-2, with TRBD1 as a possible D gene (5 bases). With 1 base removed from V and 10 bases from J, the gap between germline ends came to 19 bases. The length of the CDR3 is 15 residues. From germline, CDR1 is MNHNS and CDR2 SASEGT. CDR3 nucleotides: TGTGCCAGCAGTGAAGGGGGAGGGGACTACTACTTCTACACCTTC. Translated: CASSEGGGDYYFYTF.

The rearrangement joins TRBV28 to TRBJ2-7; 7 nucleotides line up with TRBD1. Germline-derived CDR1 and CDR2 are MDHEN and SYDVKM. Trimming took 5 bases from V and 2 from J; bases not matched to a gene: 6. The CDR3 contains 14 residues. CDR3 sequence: CASSAYRGPYEQYF. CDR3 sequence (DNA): TGTGCCAGCAGTGCCTACAGGGGACCCTACGAGCAGTACTTC. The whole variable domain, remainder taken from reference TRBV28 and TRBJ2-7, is DVKVTQSSRYLVKRTGEKVFLECVQDMDHENMFWYRQDPGLGLRLIYFSYDVKMKEKGDIPEGYSVSREKKERFSLILESASTNQTSMYLCASSAYRGPYEQYFGPGTRLTVT.

The DNA for the CDR3 is TGTGCCAGCAGTAGGACTCCCACCTACAATGAGCAGTTCTTC. Translation: CASSRTPTYNEQFF. V and J are TRBV2 and TRBJ2-1, with D possibly being TRBD2 (5 bases). V was trimmed by 5 bases and J by 2 bases, leaving 10 bases between them. Per the germline V gene, CDR1 is SNHLY and CDR2 is FYNNEI. The CDR3 contains 14 residues.

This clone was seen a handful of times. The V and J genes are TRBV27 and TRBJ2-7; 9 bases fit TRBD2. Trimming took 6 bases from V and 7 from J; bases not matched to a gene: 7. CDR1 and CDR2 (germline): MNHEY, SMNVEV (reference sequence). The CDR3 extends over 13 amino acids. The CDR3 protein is CASRPSGGREQYF. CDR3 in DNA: TGTGCCAGCAGACCCAGCGGGGGGCGGGAGCAGTACTTC.

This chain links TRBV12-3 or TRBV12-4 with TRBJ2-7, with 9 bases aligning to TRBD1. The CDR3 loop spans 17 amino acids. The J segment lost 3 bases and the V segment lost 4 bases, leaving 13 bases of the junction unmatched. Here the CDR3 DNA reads TGTGCCAGCAGTTCTAACCCAGGACAGGGGACATTCTACGAGCAGTACTTC. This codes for CASSSNPGQGTFYEQYF.

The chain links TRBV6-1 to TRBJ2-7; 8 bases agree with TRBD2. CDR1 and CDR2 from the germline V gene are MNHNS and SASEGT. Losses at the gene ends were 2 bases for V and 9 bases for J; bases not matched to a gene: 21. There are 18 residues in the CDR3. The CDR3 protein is CASSEIYVGLDLPTLQYF. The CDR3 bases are TGTGCCAGCAGTGAAATTTACGTGGGACTAGACCTACCTACGCTGCAGTACTTC.

This chain's CDR3 is CATSDPSTSGRTGELFF. The CDR3 region has the DNA TGTGCCACCAGTGATCCTTCGACTAGCGGGAGAACCGGGGAGCTGTTTTTT. V and J are TRBV24-1 and TRBJ2-2, with 12 bases lining up with TRBD2. Germline V CDR1 and CDR2: KGHDR, SFDVKD. Trimming at V came to 3 bases and at J to 5 bases, leaving 6 bases not matched to a gene. This CDR3 contains 17 residues.

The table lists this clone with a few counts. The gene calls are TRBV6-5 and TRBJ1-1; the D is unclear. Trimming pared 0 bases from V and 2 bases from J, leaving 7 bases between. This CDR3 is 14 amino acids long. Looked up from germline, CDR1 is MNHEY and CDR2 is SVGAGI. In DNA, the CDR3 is TGTGCCAGCAGTTACTCGCGGGCTAACACTGAAGCTTTCTTT. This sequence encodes CASSYSRANTEAFF.

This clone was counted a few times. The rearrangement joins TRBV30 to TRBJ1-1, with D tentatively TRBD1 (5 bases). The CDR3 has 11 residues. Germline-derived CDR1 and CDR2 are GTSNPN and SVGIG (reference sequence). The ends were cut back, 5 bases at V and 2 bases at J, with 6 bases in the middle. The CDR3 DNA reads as TGTGCCTGGGACAGAAACACTGAAGCTTTCTTT. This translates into CAWDRNTEAFF.

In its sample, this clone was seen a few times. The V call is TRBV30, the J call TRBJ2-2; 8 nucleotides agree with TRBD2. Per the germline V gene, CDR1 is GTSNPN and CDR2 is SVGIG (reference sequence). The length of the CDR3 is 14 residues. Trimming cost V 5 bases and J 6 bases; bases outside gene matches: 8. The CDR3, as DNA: TGTGCCTGGTGGGACCCGGGACTAGCCGGGGAGCTGTTTTTT. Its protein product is CAWWDPGLAGELFF.

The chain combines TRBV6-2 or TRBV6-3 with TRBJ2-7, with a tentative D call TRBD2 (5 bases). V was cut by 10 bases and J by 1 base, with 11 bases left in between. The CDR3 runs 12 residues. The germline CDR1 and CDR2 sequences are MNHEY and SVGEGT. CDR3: CATAARSYEQYF. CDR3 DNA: TGTGCCACAGCGGCAAGATCCTACGAGCAGTACTTC.

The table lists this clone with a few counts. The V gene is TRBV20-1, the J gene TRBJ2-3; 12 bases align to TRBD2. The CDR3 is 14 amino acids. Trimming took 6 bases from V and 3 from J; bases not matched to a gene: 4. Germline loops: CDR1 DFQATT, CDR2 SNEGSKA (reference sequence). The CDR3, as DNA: TGCAGTGCGTACGGACTAGCGGGGACAGATACGCAGTATTTT. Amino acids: CSAYGLAGTDTQYF.

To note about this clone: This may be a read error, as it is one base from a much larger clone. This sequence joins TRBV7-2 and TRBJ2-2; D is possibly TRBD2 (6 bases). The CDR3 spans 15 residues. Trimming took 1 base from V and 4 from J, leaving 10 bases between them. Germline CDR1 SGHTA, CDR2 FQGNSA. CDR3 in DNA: TGTGCCAGCAGCTTAGGGGCGCGGGGCACCGGGGAGCTGTTTTTT. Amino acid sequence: CASSLGARGTGELFF.

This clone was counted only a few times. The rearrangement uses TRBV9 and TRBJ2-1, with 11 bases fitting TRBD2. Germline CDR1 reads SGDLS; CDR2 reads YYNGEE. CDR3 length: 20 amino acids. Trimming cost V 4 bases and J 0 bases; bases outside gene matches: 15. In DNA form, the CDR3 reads TGTGCCAGCAGCCCAACCCCGGGACTAGCGGCAAAGCGCTCCTACAATGAGCAGTTCTTC. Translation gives CASSPTPGLAAKRSYNEQFF.

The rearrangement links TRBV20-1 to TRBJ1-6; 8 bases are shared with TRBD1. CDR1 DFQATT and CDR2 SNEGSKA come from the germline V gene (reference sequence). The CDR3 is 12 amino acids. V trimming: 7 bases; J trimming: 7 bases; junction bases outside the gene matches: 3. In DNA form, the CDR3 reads TGCAGTGGTCGGACAGGGAATTCACCCCTCCACTTT. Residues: CSGRTGNSPLHF.

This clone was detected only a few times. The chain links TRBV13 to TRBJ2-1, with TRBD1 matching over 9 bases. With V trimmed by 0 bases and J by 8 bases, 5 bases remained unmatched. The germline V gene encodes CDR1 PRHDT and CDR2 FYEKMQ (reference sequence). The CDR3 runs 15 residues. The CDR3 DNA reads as TGTGCCAGCAGCTTAGGACAGGGGGCGAGCTATGAGCAGTTCTTC. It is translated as CASSLGQGASYEQFF. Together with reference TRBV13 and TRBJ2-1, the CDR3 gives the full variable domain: AAGVIQSPRHLIKEKRETATLKCYPIPRHDTVYWYQQGPGQDPQFLISFYEKMQSDKGSIPDRFSAQQFSDYHSELNMSSLELGDSALYFCASSLGQGASYEQFFGPGTRLTVL.

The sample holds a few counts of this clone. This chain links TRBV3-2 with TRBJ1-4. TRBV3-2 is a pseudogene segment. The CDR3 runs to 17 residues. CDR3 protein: CASSQDHWTSTNEKLFF. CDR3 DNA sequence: TGTGCCAGCAGCCAAGATCATTGGACATCAACTAATGAAAAACTGTTTTTT.

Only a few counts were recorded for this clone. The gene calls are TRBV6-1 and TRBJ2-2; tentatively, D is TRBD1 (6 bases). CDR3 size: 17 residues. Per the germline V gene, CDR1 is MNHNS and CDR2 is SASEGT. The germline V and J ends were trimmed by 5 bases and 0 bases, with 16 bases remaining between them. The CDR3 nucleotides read TGTGCCAGCAGTTTTTTAGGACAGATCGCGAACACCGGGGAGCTGTTTTTT. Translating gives CASSFLGQIANTGELFF.

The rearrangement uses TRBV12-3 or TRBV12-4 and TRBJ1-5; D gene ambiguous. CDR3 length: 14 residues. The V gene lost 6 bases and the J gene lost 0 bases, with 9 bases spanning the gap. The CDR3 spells CASSPTDSNQPQHF. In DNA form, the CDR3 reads TGTGCCAGCAGCCCCACCGATAGCAATCAGCCCCAGCATTTT.

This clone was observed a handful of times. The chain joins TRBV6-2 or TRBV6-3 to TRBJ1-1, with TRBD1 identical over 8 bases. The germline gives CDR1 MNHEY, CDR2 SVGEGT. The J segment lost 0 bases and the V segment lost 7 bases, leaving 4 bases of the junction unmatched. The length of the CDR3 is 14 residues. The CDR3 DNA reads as TGTGCCAGCAACGGACAGGGAATGAACACTGAAGCTTTCTTT. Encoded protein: CASNGQGMNTEAFF.

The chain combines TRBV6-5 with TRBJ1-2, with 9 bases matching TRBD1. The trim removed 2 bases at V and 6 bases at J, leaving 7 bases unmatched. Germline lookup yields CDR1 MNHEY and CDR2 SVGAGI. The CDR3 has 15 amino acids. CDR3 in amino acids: CASSYNTGGSHGYTF. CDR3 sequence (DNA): TGTGCCAGCAGTTACAACACAGGGGGCTCACATGGCTACACCTTC.

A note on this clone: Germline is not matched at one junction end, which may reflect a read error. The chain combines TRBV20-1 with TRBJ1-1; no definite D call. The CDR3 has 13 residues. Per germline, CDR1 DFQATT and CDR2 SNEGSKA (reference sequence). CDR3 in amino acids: CSAATSVNTEAFF. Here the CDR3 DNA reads TGCAGTGCGGCGACATCGGTGAACACTGAAGCTTTCTTC.

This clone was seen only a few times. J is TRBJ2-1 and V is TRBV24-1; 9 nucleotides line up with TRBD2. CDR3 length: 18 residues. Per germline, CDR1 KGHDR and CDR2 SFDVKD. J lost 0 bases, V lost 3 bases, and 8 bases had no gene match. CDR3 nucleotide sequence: TGTGCCACCAGTGATCCAACCCCTAGCGGGGTCTCCTACAATGAGCAGTTCTTC. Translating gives CATSDPTPSGVSYNEQFF.